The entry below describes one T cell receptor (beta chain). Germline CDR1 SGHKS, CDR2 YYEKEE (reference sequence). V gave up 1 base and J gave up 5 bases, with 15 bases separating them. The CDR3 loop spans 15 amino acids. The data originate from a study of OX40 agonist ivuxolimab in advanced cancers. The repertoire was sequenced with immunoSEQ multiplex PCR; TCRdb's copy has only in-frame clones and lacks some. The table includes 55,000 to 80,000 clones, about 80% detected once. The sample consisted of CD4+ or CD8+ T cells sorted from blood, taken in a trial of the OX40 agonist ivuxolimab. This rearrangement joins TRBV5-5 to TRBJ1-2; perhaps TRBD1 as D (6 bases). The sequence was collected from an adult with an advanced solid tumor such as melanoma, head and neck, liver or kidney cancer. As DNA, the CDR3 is TGTGCCAGCAGCTTGCGTGATGGGGGCAGTTATGGCTACACCTTC. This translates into CASSLRDGGSYGYTF. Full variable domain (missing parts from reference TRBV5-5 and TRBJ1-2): DAGVTQSPTHLIKTRGQQVTLRCSPISGHKSVSWYQQVLGQGPQFIFQYYEKEERGRGNFPDRFSARQFPNYSSELNVNALLLGDSALYLCASSLRDGGSYGYTFGSGTRLTVV.